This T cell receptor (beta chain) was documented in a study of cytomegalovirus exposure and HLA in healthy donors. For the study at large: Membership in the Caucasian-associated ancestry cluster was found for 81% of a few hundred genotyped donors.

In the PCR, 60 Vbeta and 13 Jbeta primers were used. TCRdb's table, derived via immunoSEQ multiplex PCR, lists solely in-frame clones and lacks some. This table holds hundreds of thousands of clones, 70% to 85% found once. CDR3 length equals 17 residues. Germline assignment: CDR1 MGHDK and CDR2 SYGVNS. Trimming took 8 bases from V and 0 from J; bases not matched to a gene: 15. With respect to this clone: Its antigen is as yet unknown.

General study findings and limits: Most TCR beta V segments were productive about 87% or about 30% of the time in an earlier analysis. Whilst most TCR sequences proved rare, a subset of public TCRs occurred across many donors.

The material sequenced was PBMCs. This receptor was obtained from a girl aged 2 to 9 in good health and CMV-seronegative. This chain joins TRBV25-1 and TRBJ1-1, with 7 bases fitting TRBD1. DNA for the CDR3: TGTGCCAGCTCAGAGACAGGGTTTGCCCAGATGAACACTGAAGCTTTCTTT. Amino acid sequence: CASSETGFAQMNTEAFF.